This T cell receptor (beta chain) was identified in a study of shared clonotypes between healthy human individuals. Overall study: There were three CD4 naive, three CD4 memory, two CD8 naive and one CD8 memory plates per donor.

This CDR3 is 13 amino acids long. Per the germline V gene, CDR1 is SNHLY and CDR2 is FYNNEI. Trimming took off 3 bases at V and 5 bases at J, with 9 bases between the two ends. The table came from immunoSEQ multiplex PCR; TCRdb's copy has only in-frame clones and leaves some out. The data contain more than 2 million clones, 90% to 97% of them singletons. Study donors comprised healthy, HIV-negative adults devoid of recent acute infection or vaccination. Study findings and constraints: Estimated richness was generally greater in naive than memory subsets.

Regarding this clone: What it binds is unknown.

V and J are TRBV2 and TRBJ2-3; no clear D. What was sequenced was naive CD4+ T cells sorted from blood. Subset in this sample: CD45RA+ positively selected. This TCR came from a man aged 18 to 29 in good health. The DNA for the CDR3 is TGTGCCAGCAGTGACTCTAATGGAGATACGCAGTATTTT. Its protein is CASSDSNGDTQYF.